The clone carrying this T cell receptor (beta chain) was seen only a few times. The antigen is undetermined. This record comes from a study of blood T cells in healthy people across ages. Primers used in a second PCR of roughly 7 to 12 cycles were a sample-barcoded 5' primer and a J-beta primer mix. TCRdb reanalysed the 5' RACE reads using MiXCR and keeps one entry per CDR3 protein. The sample has 1.5 million to 2 million distinct CDR3 sequences, approximately 30% seen once. Study-level results: Observed TCR beta diversity showed a strong correlation with the percentage of naive T cells as measured by flow cytometry.

The CDR3 contains 14 residues. Germline CDR1 reads DFQATT; CDR2 reads SNEGSKA (reference sequence). Specimen: blood. The origin of this receptor is a woman aged 25 to 39 in good health. The J gene is TRBJ2-1, the V gene TRBV20-1; D may be TRBD1 (5 bases). The DNA end lines up better with TRBJ2-7; the J call may be wrong. This CDR3 reads CSAHQGIGYNEQYF. The CDR3 DNA is TGCAGTGCTCACCAGGGAATAGGGTACAATGAGCAGTACTTC.